The 5 T cell receptor beta chains reported below all come from one sample, sequenced in a study of chemoradiotherapy in HPV16-positive cancers. The table came from immunoSEQ multiplex PCR; TCRdb's copy has only in-frame clones and leaves some out. The data contain thousands of clones, 81% of them singletons. Source: tumor tissue, taken from a patient who underwent chemoradiotherapy. These receptors all come from a human donor with HPV-associated anogenital cancer.

V gene TRBV9 combines with J gene TRBJ2-5; D may be TRBD1 or TRBD2 (5 bases each). The CDR3 is 15 residues long. The germline V and J ends were trimmed by 3 bases and 3 bases, with 15 bases remaining between them. The germline gives CDR1 SGDLS, CDR2 YYNGEE. This chain's CDR3 is CASSAPGRKKETQYF. CDR3 DNA: TGTGCCAGCAGCGCCCCGGGACGGAAGAAAGAGACCCAGTACTTC.

V is TRBV2 and J is TRBJ2-1; 9 bases align to TRBD2. Trimming removed 6 bases from V and 4 bases from J; junction bases left unmatched: 4. The CDR3 sequence is 14 residues long. Germline CDR1 is SNHLY and CDR2 is FYNNEI. The CDR3 DNA reads as TGTGCCAGCAGCAAGACTAGCGGATACAATGAGCAGTTCTTC. Translation gives CASSKTSGYNEQFF.

This chain links TRBV7-2 with TRBJ2-5; maybe TRBD1 (5 bases). This CDR3 region has 12 residues. Between the trimmed V and J ends, which lost 0 bases and 9 bases, there was a span of 8 bases. Per the germline V gene, CDR1 is SGHTA and CDR2 is FQGNSA. CDR3 loop: CASSLARVAQYF. DNA for the CDR3: TGTGCCAGCAGCTTAGCCAGGGTGGCCCAGTACTTC.

The chain joins TRBV19 to TRBJ2-3, with 9 bases that match TRBD2. The CDR3 length is 15 residues. J lost 1 base, V lost 7 bases, and 6 bases had no gene match. Germline V gene sequence: CDR1 LNHDA, CDR2 SQIVND (reference sequence). This CDR3 reads CASTLSGGRTDTQYF. DNA for the CDR3: TGTGCCAGTACCCTTAGCGGGGGCCGCACAGATACGCAGTATTTT.

This chain uses TRBV11-2 with TRBJ2-7; TRBD1 aligns across 7 bases. Per the germline V gene, CDR1 is SGHAT and CDR2 is FQNNGV. This CDR3 spans 15 amino acids. V dropped 5 bases and J dropped 0; count of bases not matched to a gene: 7. The DNA of the CDR3 is TGTGCCAGCAGCCGGGGACAGACAACCTCCTACGAGCAGTACTTC. It specifies CASSRGQTTSYEQYF.